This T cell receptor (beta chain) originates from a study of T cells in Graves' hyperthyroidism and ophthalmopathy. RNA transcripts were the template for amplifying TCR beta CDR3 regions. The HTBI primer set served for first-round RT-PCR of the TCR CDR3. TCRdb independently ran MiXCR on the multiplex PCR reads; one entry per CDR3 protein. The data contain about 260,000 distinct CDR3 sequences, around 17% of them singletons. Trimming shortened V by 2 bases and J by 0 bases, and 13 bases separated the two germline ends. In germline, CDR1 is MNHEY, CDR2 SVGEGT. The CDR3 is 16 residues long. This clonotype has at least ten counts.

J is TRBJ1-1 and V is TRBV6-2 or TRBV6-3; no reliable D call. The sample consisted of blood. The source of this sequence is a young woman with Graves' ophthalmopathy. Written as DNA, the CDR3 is TGTGCCAGCAGTTACGAGGCCGGAAAAATGAACACTGAAGCTTTCTTT. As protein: CASSYEAGKMNTEAFF.